This T cell receptor beta chain is from a study of shared clonotypes between healthy human individuals. CD45RA-negative memory and CD45RA+ naive subsets were split from the CD4+ cells. The V and J ends lost 5 bases and 4 bases respectively, with 22 bases between them. The length of the CDR3 is 16 residues. Per the germline V gene, CDR1 is SGHNT and CDR2 is YYREEE (reference sequence). Researchers ran the assay at a deep level. Profiling relied on immunoSEQ multiplex PCR, and the TCRdb table lists in-frame clones only, not all of them. The sample records some 1.1 million clones, approximately 75% being singletons.

Sample: memory CD4+ T cells from PBMCs. Subset of the sample: CD45RA-negative fraction. The source is a man younger than 30 in good health. Some clones in this sample may be carry-over from other donors' samples. V is TRBV5-4 and J is TRBJ2-7; tentative D call: TRBD2 (5 bases). The CDR3 DNA reads TGTGCCAGCAGGCCCGCCGCAGGCCCGCCGGGGTACGAGCAGTACTTC. Encoded protein: CASRPAAGPPGYEQYF.